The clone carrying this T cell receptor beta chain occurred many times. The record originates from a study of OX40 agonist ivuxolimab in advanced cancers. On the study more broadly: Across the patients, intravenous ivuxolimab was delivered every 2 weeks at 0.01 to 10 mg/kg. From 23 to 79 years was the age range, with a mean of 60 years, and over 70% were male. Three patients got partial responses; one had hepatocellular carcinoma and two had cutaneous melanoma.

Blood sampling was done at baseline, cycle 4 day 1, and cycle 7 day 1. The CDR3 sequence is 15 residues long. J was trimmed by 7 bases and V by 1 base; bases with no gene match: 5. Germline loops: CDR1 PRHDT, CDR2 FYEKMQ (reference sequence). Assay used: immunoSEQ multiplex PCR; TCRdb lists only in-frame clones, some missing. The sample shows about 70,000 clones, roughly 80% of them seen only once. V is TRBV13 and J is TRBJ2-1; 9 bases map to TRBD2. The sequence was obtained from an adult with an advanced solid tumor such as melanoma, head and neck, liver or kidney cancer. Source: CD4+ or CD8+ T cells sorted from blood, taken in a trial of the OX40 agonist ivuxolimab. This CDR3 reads CASSLERGAWNEQFF. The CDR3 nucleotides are TGTGCCAGCAGCTTAGAGCGGGGGGCGTGGAATGAGCAGTTCTTC.